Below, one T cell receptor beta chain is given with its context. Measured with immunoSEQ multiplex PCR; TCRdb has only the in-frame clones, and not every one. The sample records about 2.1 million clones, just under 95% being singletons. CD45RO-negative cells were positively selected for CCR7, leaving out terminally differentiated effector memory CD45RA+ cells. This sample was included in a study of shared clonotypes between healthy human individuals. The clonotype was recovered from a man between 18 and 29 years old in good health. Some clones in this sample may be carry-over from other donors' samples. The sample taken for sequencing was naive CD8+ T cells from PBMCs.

Written as DNA, the CDR3 is TGTGCCAGCAGCCCCAGACTATCTATTATAGATGAGCAGTTCTTC. Translating it yields CASSPRLSIIDEQFF. The genes are TRBV7-9 and TRBJ2-1, with D possibly matching TRBD2 (5 bases). The ends were cut back, 5 bases at V and 8 bases at J, with 19 bases in the middle. This CDR3 has 15 residues. Germline V CDR1 and CDR2: SEHNR, FQNEAQ (reference sequence).